One sample yielded the 9 T cell receptor beta chains listed below, sequenced in a study of blood T cell repertoires in COVID-19. TCRdb keeps only in-frame clones here, not all; method: immunoSEQ multiplex PCR. The data hold roughly 180,000 clones, with approximately 80% observed a single time. Sequencing used peripheral blood. These receptors all come from a human donor in a cohort sampled during active COVID-19.

The chain combines TRBV5-1 with TRBJ1-1; 7 nucleotides match TRBD1. Germline V gene sequence: CDR1 SGHRS, CDR2 YFSETQ. There are 15 residues in the CDR3. V lost 5 bases and J lost 0; bases outside the gene matches: 7. DNA of the CDR3: TGCGCCAGCAGGACAACAGGGGCCATGAACACTGAAGCTTTCTTT. It specifies CASRTTGAMNTEAFF.

The rearrangement joins TRBV21-1 to TRBJ1-2; the D call TRBD1 from the table was never checked on the DNA. TRBV21-1 is a pseudogene locus. The CDR3 contains 18 residues. In DNA, the CDR3 is TGTGCCAGCAGCAAAATGGAACCCACCCAAAGGGGCTACTATGGCTACACCTTC. The encoded protein is CASSKMEPTQRGYYGYTF.

This rearrangement joins TRBV5-1 to TRBJ1-5, with 8 nucleotides matching TRBD1. With 5 bases clipped from V and 5 bases from J, the junction kept 3 bases outside the gene matches. The CDR3 loop spans 13 amino acids. Germline V lookup: CDR1 SGHRS, CDR2 YFSETQ. The CDR3 protein is CASRAGGDQPQHF. The CDR3 coding sequence is TGCGCCAGCAGGGCAGGGGGCGATCAGCCCCAGCATTTT.

CDR3 DNA: TGTGCCAGCAGCTTGTCCCGAACCGGGAGATACACTGAAGCTTTCTTT. This gives the protein CASSLSRTGRYTEAFF. The rearrangement links TRBV5-6 to TRBJ1-1; the D is unclear. Trimming cost V 1 base and J 3 bases, with 16 bases left between them. Germline V gene sequence: CDR1 SGHDT, CDR2 YYEEEE. This CDR3 has 16 residues.

This clone occurred once. The chain uses TRBV30 and TRBJ2-7; 9 bases fit TRBD2. Germline V gene data show CDR1 as GTSNPN and CDR2 as SVGIG (reference sequence). J lost 5 bases, V lost 2 bases, and 7 bases had no gene match. The CDR3 is 14 residues long. The CDR3 bases are TGTGCCTGGAGTATGAGCGGGGGGTACGACGAGCAGTACTTC. Its protein product is CAWSMSGGYDEQYF.

This rearrangement joins TRBV15 to TRBJ1-5; the match to TRBD1 covers 7 bases. This CDR3 spans 15 amino acids. Germline V gene sequence: CDR1 LNHNV, CDR2 YYDKDF (reference sequence). Trimming removed 4 bases from V and 2 bases from J; junction bases left unmatched: 5. This chain's CDR3 is CATSKDRVGNQPQHF. For the CDR3, the DNA is TGTGCCACCAGCAAAGACAGGGTTGGCAATCAGCCCCAGCATTTT. The full variable domain, with the rest looked up from reference TRBV15 and TRBJ1-5, is DAMVIQNPRYQVTQFGKPVTLSCSQTLNHNVMYWYQQKSSQAPKLLFHYYDKDFNNEADTPDNFQSRRPNTSFCFLDIRSPGLGDTAMYLCATSKDRVGNQPQHFGDGTRLSIL.

This chain links TRBV7-6 with TRBJ2-7; a weak D match, TRBD1 (5 bases). V gave up 5 bases and J gave up 7 bases, with 15 bases separating them. There are 13 residues in the CDR3. In germline, CDR1 is SGHVS, CDR2 FNYEAQ. In nucleotides, the CDR3 is TGTGCCAGCAGCCTACAGGTCGGCTGGGAGCAGTACTTC. As protein: CASSLQVGWEQYF.

This chain links TRBV5-6 with TRBJ1-2; weak D call: TRBD1 (6 bases). The germline V gene has CDR1 SGHDT and CDR2 YYEEEE. With 7 bases removed from V and 4 bases from J, the gap between germline ends came to 14 bases. CDR3 length equals 13 residues. CDR3 coding DNA: TGTGCCAGCTCAAAAGACAGGTTCTATGGCTACACCTTC. Encoded protein: CASSKDRFYGYTF. Full variable domain (outside the CDR3, taken from reference TRBV5-6 and TRBJ1-2): DAGVTQSPTHLIKTRGQQVTLRCSPKSGHDTVSWYQQALGQGPQFIFQYYEEEERQRGNFPDRFSGHQFPNYSSELNVNALLLGDSALYLCASSKDRFYGYTFGSGTRLTVV.

The V call is TRBV6-1, the J call TRBJ1-6, with D perhaps matching TRBD1 (5 bases). In germline, CDR1 is MNHNS, CDR2 SASEGT. Trimming took off 2 bases at V and 2 bases at J, with 13 bases between the two ends. The CDR3 consists of 17 residues. CDR3 amino acids: CASSESSAGTYNSPLHF. CDR3 nucleotide sequence: TGTGCCAGCAGTGAATCCTCGGCAGGGACCTATAATTCACCCCTCCACTTT.